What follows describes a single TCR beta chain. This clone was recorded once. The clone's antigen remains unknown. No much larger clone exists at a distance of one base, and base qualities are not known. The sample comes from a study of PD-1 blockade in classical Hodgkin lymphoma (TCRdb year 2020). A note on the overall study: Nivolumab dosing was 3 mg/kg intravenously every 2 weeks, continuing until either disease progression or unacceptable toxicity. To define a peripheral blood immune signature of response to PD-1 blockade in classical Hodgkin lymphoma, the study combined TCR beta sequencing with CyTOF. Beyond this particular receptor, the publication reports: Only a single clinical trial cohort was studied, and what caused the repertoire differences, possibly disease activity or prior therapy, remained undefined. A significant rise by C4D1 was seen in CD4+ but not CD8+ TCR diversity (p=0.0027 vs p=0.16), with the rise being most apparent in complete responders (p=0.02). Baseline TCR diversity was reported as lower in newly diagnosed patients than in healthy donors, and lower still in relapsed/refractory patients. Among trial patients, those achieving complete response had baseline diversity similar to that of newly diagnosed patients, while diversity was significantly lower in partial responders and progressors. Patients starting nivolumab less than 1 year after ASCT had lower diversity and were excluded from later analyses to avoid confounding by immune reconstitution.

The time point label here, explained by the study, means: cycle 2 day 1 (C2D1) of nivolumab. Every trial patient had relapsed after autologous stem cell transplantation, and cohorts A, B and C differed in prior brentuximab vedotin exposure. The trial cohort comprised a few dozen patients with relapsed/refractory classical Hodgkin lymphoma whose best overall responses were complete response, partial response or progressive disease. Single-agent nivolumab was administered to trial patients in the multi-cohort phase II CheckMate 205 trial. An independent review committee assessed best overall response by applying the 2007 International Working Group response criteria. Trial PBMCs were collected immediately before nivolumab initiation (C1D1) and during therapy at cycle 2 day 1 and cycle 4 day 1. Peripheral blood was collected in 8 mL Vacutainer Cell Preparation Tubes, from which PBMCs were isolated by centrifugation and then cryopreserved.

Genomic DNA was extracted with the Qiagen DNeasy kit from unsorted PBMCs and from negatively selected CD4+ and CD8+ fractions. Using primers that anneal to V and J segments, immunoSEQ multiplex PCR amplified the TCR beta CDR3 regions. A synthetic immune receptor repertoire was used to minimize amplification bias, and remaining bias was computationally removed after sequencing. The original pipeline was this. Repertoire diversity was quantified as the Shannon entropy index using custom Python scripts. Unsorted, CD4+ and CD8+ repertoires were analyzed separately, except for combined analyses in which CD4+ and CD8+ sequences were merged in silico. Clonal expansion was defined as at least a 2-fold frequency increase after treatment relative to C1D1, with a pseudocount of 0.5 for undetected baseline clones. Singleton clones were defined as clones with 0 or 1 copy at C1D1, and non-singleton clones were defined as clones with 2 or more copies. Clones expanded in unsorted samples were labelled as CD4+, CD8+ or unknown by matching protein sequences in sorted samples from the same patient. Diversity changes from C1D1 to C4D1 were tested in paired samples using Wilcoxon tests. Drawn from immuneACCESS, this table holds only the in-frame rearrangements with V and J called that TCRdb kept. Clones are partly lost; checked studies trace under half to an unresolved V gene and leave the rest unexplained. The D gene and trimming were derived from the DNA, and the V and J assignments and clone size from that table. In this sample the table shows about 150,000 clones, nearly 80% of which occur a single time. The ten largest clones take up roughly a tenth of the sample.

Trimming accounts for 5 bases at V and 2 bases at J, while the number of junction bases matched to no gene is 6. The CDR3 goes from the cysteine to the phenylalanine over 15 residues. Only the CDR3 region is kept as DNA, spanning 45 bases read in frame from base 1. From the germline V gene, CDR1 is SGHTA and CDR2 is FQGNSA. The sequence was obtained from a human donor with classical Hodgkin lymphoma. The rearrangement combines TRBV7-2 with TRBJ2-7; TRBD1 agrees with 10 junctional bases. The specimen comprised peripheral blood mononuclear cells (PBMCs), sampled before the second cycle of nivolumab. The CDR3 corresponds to CASSPSGQGPYEQYF. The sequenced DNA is TGTGCCAGCAGCCCCTCGGGACAGGGGCCCTACGAGCAGTACTTC.